A single sample gave rise to the 11 T cell receptor beta chains below, sequenced in a study of cytomegalovirus exposure and HLA in healthy donors. PCR employed 60 Vbeta and 13 Jbeta primers. The protocol was immunoSEQ multiplex PCR, while the TCRdb copy is restricted to in-frame clones and leaves out a portion. The sample yields some 150,000 clones, more than 60% seen once. The sample was PBMCs. The source of these receptors is a human donor in good health.

V gene TRBV7-9 combines with J gene TRBJ2-3, with TRBD1 matching 9 bases. Trimming took 4 bases from V and 6 from J; bases not matched to a gene: 11. The CDR3 has 16 amino acids. Looked up from germline, CDR1 is SEHNR and CDR2 is FQNEAQ (reference sequence). The DNA of the CDR3 is TGTGCCAGCAGCTCCAGCCCAGGGACAGGGATGGATACGCAGTATTTT. The encoded protein is CASSSSPGTGMDTQYF.

This chain joins TRBV5-4 and TRBJ1-1; 7 bases are a match to TRBD1. The CDR3 runs 14 residues. Losses at the gene ends were 4 bases for V and 2 bases for J; bases not matched to a gene: 5. Germline V CDR1 and CDR2: SGHNT, YYREEE (reference sequence). The CDR3 DNA reads TGTGCCAGCAGCCTTCGGACAGGAAACACTGAAGCTTTCTTT. This encodes CASSLRTGNTEAFF.

The chain carries TRBV25-1 and TRBJ2-6; D possibly corresponds to TRBD1 (5 bases). Per the germline V gene, CDR1 is MGHDK and CDR2 is SYGVNS. V was clipped by 7 bases and J by 0 bases, with 7 bases between them. The CDR3 covers 14 residues. This CDR3 is CASTGNSGANVLTF. The CDR3, as DNA: TGTGCCAGCACAGGGAACTCTGGGGCCAACGTCCTGACTTTC.

The chain links TRBV7-3 to TRBJ2-2, with unresolved D. The germline CDR1 and CDR2 sequences are SGHTA and FQGTGA. The CDR3 has 13 amino acids. V lost 2 bases and J 6 bases, leaving 7 bases between the germline ends. CDR3 sequence (DNA): TGTGCCAGCAGCTTATCTCGAGCCGGGGAGCTGTTTTTT. Its translation is CASSLSRAGELFF.

V gene TRBV7-3 combines with J gene TRBJ2-7; no clear D. The V end was cut by 5 bases, the J end by 0 bases, with 11 bases between. The CDR3 runs 14 residues. CDR1 is SGHTA, CDR2 FQGTGA, per germline. CDR3 sequence reads: CASSLDHDSYEQYF. DNA for the CDR3: TGTGCCAGCAGCCTAGATCACGACTCCTACGAGCAGTACTTC.

The gene calls are TRBV6-5 and TRBJ1-2; TRBD1 agrees at 9 bases. Trimming cost V 6 bases and J 5 bases; bases outside gene matches: 7. Germline V lookup: CDR1 MNHEY, CDR2 SVGAGI. This CDR3 is built from 14 residues. Written as DNA, the CDR3 is TGTGCCAGCAGCAAACAGGGGGCAGGGTATGGCTACACCTTC. As protein: CASSKQGAGYGYTF.

V is TRBV30 and J is TRBJ1-4, with 8 bases matching TRBD1. The CDR3 is made up of 15 amino acids. Trimming at V came to 3 bases and at J to 8 bases, leaving 11 bases not matched to a gene. Per the germline V gene, CDR1 is GTSNPN and CDR2 is SVGIG (reference sequence). CDR3 nucleotide sequence: TGTGCCTGGAGCGCTAAAACAGGGGGTAGGGAAAAACTGTTTTTT. It translates to CAWSAKTGGREKLFF.

V is TRBV28 and J is TRBJ1-2; D unresolved. Germline lookup yields CDR1 MDHEN and CDR2 SYDVKM. CDR3 length equals 13 residues. V was trimmed by 6 bases and J by 8 bases, leaving 16 bases between them. In DNA form, the CDR3 reads TGTGCCAGCAGGAACGACGGACTTTCGGGCTACACCTTC. Its translation is CASRNDGLSGYTF.

This clone has only a few counts. The gene calls are TRBV4-1 and TRBJ1-6; 8 bases fit TRBD1. This CDR3 region has 17 residues. CDR1 and CDR2 (germline): MGHRA, YSYEKL. Losses at the gene ends were 0 bases for V and 3 bases for J; bases not matched to a gene: 4. The CDR3 DNA reads as TGCGCCAGCAGCCAAGATTTTACAGGGGGCTATAATTCACCCCTCCACTTT. It translates to CASSQDFTGGYNSPLHF.

The chain combines TRBV9 with TRBJ1-1, with 7 bases identical to TRBD1. The CDR3 extends over 15 amino acids. Germline CDR1 and CDR2: SGDLS and YYNGEE. V lost 0 bases, J lost 7 bases, and 9 bases stayed unmatched. The CDR3 nucleotides are TGTGCCAGCAGCGTAGATTCCAACAGGGGCGGTGAAGCTTTCTTT. Protein: CASSVDSNRGGEAFF. The whole variable domain, remainder taken from reference TRBV9 and TRBJ1-1, is DSGVTQTPKHLITATGQRVTLRCSPRSGDLSVYWYQQSLDQGLQFLIQYYNGEERAKGNILERFSAQQFPDLHSELNLSSLELGDSALYFCASSVDSNRGGEAFFGQGTRLTVV.

The chain recombines TRBV6-5 with TRBJ1-4, with TRBD1 matching 8 bases. The CDR3 is 14 amino acids. The ends lost 5 bases at V and 8 bases at J; junction bases unmatched: 7. Germline V gives CDR1 MNHEY, CDR2 SVGAGI. In nucleotides, the CDR3 is TGTGCCAGCAGTAACACAGGGGGTAGGGAAAAACTGTTTTTT. This sequence encodes CASSNTGGREKLFF.